This T cell receptor beta chain comes out of a study of response to subunit inactivated influenza vaccine. The CDR3 length is 11 residues. The V end was cut by 8 bases, the J end by 7 bases, with 14 bases between. The germline gives CDR1 DFQATT, CDR2 SNEGSKA (reference sequence). As for this clonotype: Its antigen is undetermined.

Using its own MiXCR run on the RT-PCR reads, TCRdb lists one record per CDR3 protein. The sample lists around 850,000 distinct CDR3 sequences; roughly 20% were seen once. Findings and limits, study-wide: Few new T cells, the authors suggested, are recruited by each seasonal influenza vaccination.

The rearrangement joins TRBV20-1 to TRBJ1-2; unclear D gene. The TCR sequence derives from a man in his fifties or sixties who received an inactivated influenza vaccine. Sequenced material: PBMCs from blood, taken roughly 5 days after vaccination. Written as DNA, the CDR3 is TGCAGTCCTATCCTTTTGGGTGGCTACACCTTC. Translated: CSPILLGGYTF.